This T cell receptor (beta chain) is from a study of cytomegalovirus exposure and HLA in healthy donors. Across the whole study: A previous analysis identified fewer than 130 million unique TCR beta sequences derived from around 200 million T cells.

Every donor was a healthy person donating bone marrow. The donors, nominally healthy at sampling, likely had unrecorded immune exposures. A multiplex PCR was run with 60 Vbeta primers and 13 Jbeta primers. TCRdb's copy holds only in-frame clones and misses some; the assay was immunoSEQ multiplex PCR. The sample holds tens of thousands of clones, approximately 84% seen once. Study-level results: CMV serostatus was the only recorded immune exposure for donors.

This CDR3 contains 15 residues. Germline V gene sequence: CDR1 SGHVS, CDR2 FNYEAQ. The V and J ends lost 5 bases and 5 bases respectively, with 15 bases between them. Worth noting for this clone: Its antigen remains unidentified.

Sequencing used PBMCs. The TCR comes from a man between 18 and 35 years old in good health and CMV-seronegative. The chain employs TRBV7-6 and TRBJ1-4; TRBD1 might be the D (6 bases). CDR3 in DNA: TGTGCCAGCAGCAGGGGTGCTGGACAGAATGAAAAACTGTTTTTT. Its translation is CASSRGAGQNEKLFF.